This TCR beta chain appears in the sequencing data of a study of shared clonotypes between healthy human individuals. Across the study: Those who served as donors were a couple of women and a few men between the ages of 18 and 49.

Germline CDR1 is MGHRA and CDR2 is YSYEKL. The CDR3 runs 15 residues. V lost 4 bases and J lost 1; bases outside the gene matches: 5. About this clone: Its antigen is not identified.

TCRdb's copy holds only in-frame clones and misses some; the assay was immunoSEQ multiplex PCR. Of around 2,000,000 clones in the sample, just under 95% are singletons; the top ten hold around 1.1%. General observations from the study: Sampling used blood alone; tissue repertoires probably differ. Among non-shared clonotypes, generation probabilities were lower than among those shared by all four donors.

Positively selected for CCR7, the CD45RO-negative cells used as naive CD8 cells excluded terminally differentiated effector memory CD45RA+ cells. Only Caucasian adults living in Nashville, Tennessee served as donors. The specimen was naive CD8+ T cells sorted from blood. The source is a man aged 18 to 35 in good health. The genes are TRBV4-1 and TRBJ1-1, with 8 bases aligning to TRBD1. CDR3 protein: CASSLGGQGNTEAFF. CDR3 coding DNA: TGCGCCAGCAGCCTGGGAGGACAGGGGAACACTGAAGCTTTCTTT.